Listed below are T cell receptor beta chains from one sample, sequenced in a study of identical twins. MiXCR was run by TCRdb on the 5' RACE reads, yielding one entry per CDR3 protein. The sample holds approximately 590,000 distinct CDR3 sequences, just under 10% seen once. This sample also appeared in a second study, on yellow fever vaccine responses in identical twins.

Sequences were obtained from PBMCs. The source of these receptors is a woman under 30 in good health. The CDR3 runs from the conserved cysteine through the conserved F or W. The order of the fields is clone size, J gene, V gene, D gene, CDR3 protein, CDR3 DNA. The D gene is left open where the match is weak. Size is stated for part of the rows, as once, few or many counts, or as a class when the clone is expanded.

few | TRBJ2-1 | TRBV29-1 | TRBD2 | CSVDAGGRDNEQFF | TGCAGCGTTGATGCGGGAGGGCGGGACAATGAGCAGTTCTTC
NA | TRBJ2-1 | TRBV6-5 | TRBD2 | CASSYSPRGGYYEQFF | TGTGCCAGCAGTTACAGTCCCCGGGGGGGTTACTATGAGCAGTTCTTC
many | TRBJ2-4 | TRBV10-3 | TRBD2 | CAISESTSGGANIQYF | TGTGCCATCAGTGAGTCGACTAGCGGGGGGGCAAACATTCAGTACTTC
NA | TRBJ2-5 | TRBV29-1 | NA | CSATATLQETQYF | TGCAGCGCCACGGCCACCTTACAAGAGACCCAGTACTTC
few | TRBJ1-1 | TRBV28 | NA | CASSFSVSPAFF | TGTGCCAGCTCATTCAGTGTTTCGCCAGCTTTCTTT
NA | TRBJ2-1 | TRBV10-3 | TRBD2 | CAISESSGSHNEQFF | TGTGCCATCAGTGAGTCTAGCGGGAGCCACAATGAGCAGTTCTTC
many | TRBJ2-5 | TRBV10-3 | NA | CAISGGSETQYF | TGTGCCATCAGCGGAGGGTCGGAGACCCAGTACTTC
NA | TRBJ2-3 | TRBV7-9 | TRBD1 | CASSFTGQGAPDTQYF | TGTGCCAGCAGCTTTACGGGACAGGGGGCTCCAGATACGCAGTATTTT
NA | TRBJ2-1 | TRBV2 | TRBD2 | CASSEGAGVTYNEQFF | TGTGCCAGCAGTGAAGGGGCGGGAGTCACATACAATGAGCAGTTCTTC
many | TRBJ2-2 | TRBV28 | NA | CASSLGQENTGELFF | TGTGCCAGCAGTTTGGGGCAGGAGAACACCGGGGAGCTGTTTTTT
many | TRBJ2-4 | TRBV28 | NA | CASSLSWGSQNIQYF | TGTGCCAGCAGTTTATCTTGGGGTAGCCAAAACATTCAGTACTTC
NA | TRBJ2-6 | TRBV10-3 | NA | CAISLSSSRGPGANVLTF | TGTGCCATCAGTTTATCTTCCAGCAGGGGTCCTGGGGCCAACGTCCTGACTTTC
NA | TRBJ2-7 | TRBV4-3 | NA | CASSHYVQGVTTYEQYF | TGCGCCAGCAGCCACTATGTTCAAGGGGTTACAACCTACGAGCAGTACTTC
many | TRBJ2-7 | TRBV20-1 | TRBD2 | CSARLSGTSGSMYEQYF | TGCAGTGCTAGATTGTCAGGGACGAGCGGGAGTATGTACGAGCAGTACTTC
NA | TRBJ1-5 | TRBV19 | TRBD1 | CASALGQGGNQPQHF | TGTGCCAGCGCTCTTGGACAGGGGGGCAATCAGCCCCAGCATTTT
NA | TRBJ2-5 | TRBV29-1 | NA | CSLIGIQETQYF | TGCAGCTTAATAGGGATTCAAGAGACCCAGTACTTC
many | TRBJ1-3 | TRBV5-1 | NA | CASSLEQISGNTIYF | TGCGCCAGCAGCTTGGAACAGATCTCTGGAAACACCATATATTTT
few | TRBJ2-3 | TRBV12-3/TRBV12-4 | TRBD2 | CASSLQAGTSTDTQYF | TGTGCCAGCAGTCTCCAAGCGGGAACTAGCACAGATACGCAGTATTTT
NA | TRBJ2-7 | TRBV30 | TRBD2 | CAWSWGGAYEQYF | TGTGCCTGGAGTTGGGGAGGGGCCTACGAGCAGTACTTC
NA | TRBJ2-5 | TRBV6-5 | TRBD2 | CASSYWRGGGGTQYF | TGTGCCAGCAGTTACTGGCGGGGGGGCGGCGGGACCCAGTACTTC
many | TRBJ2-5 | TRBV5-1 | TRBD1 | CASSGQGLETQYF | TGCGCCAGCTCCGGACAGGGTTTGGAGACCCAGTACTTC
many | TRBJ2-5 | TRBV3-1 | TRBD1 | CASSQGGRGQTQYF | TGTGCCAGCAGCCAAGGAGGCAGGGGGCAGACCCAGTACTTC
few | TRBJ2-1 | TRBV24-1 | TRBD2 | CATSDLQAGAYNEQFF | TGTGCCACCAGTGATTTGCAAGCGGGAGCGTACAATGAGCAGTTCTTC
NA | TRBJ2-7 | TRBV4-3 | TRBD2 | CASSTLAGGLGEQYF | TGCGCCAGCAGCACCTTAGCGGGAGGGCTGGGAGAGCAGTACTTC
NA | TRBJ2-2 | TRBV5-1 | NA | CASSLAIGPGELFF | TGCGCCAGCAGCTTGGCCATAGGTCCCGGGGAGCTGTTTTTT
many | TRBJ2-5 | TRBV5-1 | NA | CASSLGRGGETQYF | TGTGCCAGCAGTTTAGGCAGGGGAGGAGAGACCCAGTACTTC
few | TRBJ2-3 | TRBV7-7 | TRBD1 | CASSDRDRGPTDTQYF | TGTGCTAGCAGCGACCGGGACAGGGGACCCACAGATACGCAGTATTTT
many | TRBJ2-7 | TRBV29-1 | TRBD2 | CSVGKTSGMGEQYF | TGCAGCGTTGGGAAGACTAGCGGGATGGGTGAGCAGTACTTC
many | TRBJ2-7 | TRBV20-1 | NA | CSGIGGKTEKDSFYEQYF | TGCAGTGGCATAGGAGGGAAGACCGAAAAGGACTCATTCTACGAGCAGTACTTC
NA | TRBJ2-7 | TRBV11-2 | NA | CASSLEARSSYEQYF | TGTGCCAGCAGCTTAGAAGCCAGGAGCTCCTACGAGCAGTACTTC
many | TRBJ1-2 | TRBV29-1 | NA | CSVFGSRGLNYGYTF | TGCAGCGTTTTCGGCAGCCGGGGATTAAACTATGGCTACACCTTC
few | TRBJ2-2 | TRBV5-1 | NA | CASRLGVATGELFF | TGCGCCAGCAGATTGGGGGTGGCCACCGGGGAGCTGTTTTTT
few | TRBJ2-5 | TRBV19 | NA | CASSIGRHETQYF | TGTGCCAGTAGTATAGGGCGGCACGAGACCCAGTACTTC
many | TRBJ2-2 | TRBV4-1 | NA | CASSQIGGNTGELFF | TGCGCCAGCAGCCAAATTGGGGGGAACACCGGGGAGCTGTTTTTT
NA | TRBJ1-2 | TRBV12-3/TRBV12-4 | NA | CASSLSGAPGYTF | TGTGCCAGCAGTTTATCGGGGGCCCCAGGCTACACCTTC
many | TRBJ2-2 | TRBV9 | TRBD2 | CASSVRGLAGGLGGELFF | TGTGCCAGCAGCGTACGCGGACTAGCGGGGGGGCTCGGCGGGGAGCTGTTTTTT
few | TRBJ2-7 | TRBV5-1 | TRBD2 | CASSPAGELGDEQYF | TGCGCCAGCAGCCCTGCGGGGGAGTTAGGAGACGAGCAGTACTTC
many | TRBJ2-1 | TRBV5-5 | NA | CASSSDDRIYEQFF | TGTGCCAGCAGCTCAGACGACAGGATTTATGAGCAGTTCTTC
few | TRBJ1-2 | TRBV10-3 | NA | CAISPDRKGGYTF | TGTGCCATCAGCCCCGACAGGAAGGGTGGCTACACCTTC
few | TRBJ2-2 | TRBV6-1 | NA | CASSESETYTGELFF | TGTGCCAGCAGTGAATCTGAGACATACACCGGGGAGCTGTTTTTT
many | TRBJ2-7 | TRBV15 | NA | CATSRGAGREQYF | TGTGCCACCAGCAGAGGTGCGGGGCGCGAGCAGTACTTC
many | TRBJ2-4 | TRBV27 | NA | CASSLLAKNIQYF | TGTGCCAGCAGTTTATTAGCCAAAAACATTCAGTACTTC